This entry lists 30 T cell receptor beta chains sequenced from one sample in a study of blood T cell repertoires in COVID-19. The method was immunoSEQ multiplex PCR; TCRdb's version includes in-frame clones alone and lacks a portion of them. The sample consists of fewer than 300,000 clones, approximately 78% of them appearing once. The sequencing sample was made of PBMCs or T cells enriched from blood (not recorded which). These receptors originate from a man aged 35 to 55 who had been exposed to COVID-19.

The genes are TRBV7-9 and TRBJ1-1; tentatively, D is TRBD1 (6 bases). This CDR3 spans 14 amino acids. The V gene's germline CDR1 is SEHNR and CDR2 FQNEAQ (reference sequence). V lost 5 bases, J lost 1 base, and 11 bases lay in between. The CDR3 region is CASSEQGTNTEAFF. The CDR3 DNA follows: TGTGCCAGCAGCGAACAGGGAACGAACACTGAAGCTTTCTTT.

V usage is TRBV10-2 and J usage is TRBJ2-1, with TRBD2 identical over 11 bases. The CDR3 extends over 16 amino acids. V shed 2 bases and J 8 bases; nucleotides not matched to a gene: 8. CDR1 WSHSY and CDR2 SAAADI come from the germline V gene. In DNA, the CDR3 is TGCGCCAGCAGTGAGGACCTTAGCGGGAGGGGGGATGAGCAGTTCTTC. It specifies CASSEDLSGRGDEQFF.

This clone has more than one count but fewer than ten. The V gene is TRBV24-1, the J gene TRBJ2-2; D possibly corresponds to TRBD1 (5 bases). Germline lookup yields CDR1 KGHDR and CDR2 SFDVKD. V was trimmed by 4 bases and J by 8 bases, leaving 13 bases between them. CDR3 length: 14 residues. The CDR3 loop reads CATSEATGGGELFF. CDR3 DNA sequence: TGTGCCACCAGTGAGGCTACAGGCGGAGGGGAGCTGTTTTTT.

The rearrangement links TRBV30 to TRBJ2-1; D not resolved. The germline V gene has CDR1 GTSNPN and CDR2 SVGIG (reference sequence). Trimming left V 0 bases short and J 12 bases short, with 15 bases between. The CDR3 runs to 13 residues. CDR3 DNA sequence: TGTGCCTGGAGTGTTTCGTTCCCTGGCTGGCAGTTCTTC. Encoded protein: CAWSVSFPGWQFF.

This clone has only one observation. The V call is TRBV19, the J call TRBJ1-3; D unclear. The CDR3 spans 13 residues. V lost 1 base to trimming and J lost 5 bases, with 6 bases between them. In germline, CDR1 is LNHDA, CDR2 SQIVND (reference sequence). CDR3 loop: CASSIAGRNTIYF. The CDR3 region has the DNA TGTGCCAGTAGTATAGCCGGGAGAAACACCATATATTTT.

V usage is TRBV19 and J usage is TRBJ2-1; D ambiguous. The V gene's germline CDR1 is LNHDA and CDR2 SQIVND (reference sequence). CDR3 length equals 12 residues. Trimming shortened V by 5 bases and J by 10 bases, and 12 bases separated the two germline ends. The chain's CDR3 is CASSRVSWEQFF. DNA of the CDR3: TGTGCCAGTAGTCGGGTTTCTTGGGAGCAGTTCTTC.

In DNA form, the CDR3 reads TGTGCCAGCAGCTTAGGAACCCTAGCGGGAGTTGTCGAGACCCAGTACTTC. It encodes CASSLGTLAGVVETQYF. This sequence joins TRBV11-3 and TRBJ2-5; the match to TRBD2 covers 10 bases. This CDR3 contains 17 residues. CDR1 and CDR2 (germline): SGHNT, YENEEA. The ends lost 1 base at V and 5 bases at J; junction bases unmatched: 10.

The chain is built from TRBV5-1 and TRBJ1-1; D might be TRBD1 (6 bases). The V end was cut by 4 bases, the J end by 5 bases, with 18 bases between. Germline lookup yields CDR1 SGHRS and CDR2 YFSETQ. The CDR3 sequence is 15 residues long. The CDR3 protein is CASSTPPGAVTEAFF. CDR3 bases: TGCGCCAGCAGCACTCCCCCAGGGGCAGTTACTGAAGCTTTCTTT.

J is TRBJ2-5 and V is TRBV27, with 7 bases fitting TRBD1. Germline trimming cut 4 bases from V and 5 bases from J; bases unmatched to any gene: 4. The CDR3 extends over 13 amino acids. The V gene's germline CDR1 is MNHEY and CDR2 SMNVEV (reference sequence). CDR3 coding DNA: TGTGCCAGCAGTTCTCAGGGGGTGGAGACCCAGTACTTC. Residues: CASSSQGVETQYF.

This clone was picked up a small number of times. This rearrangement joins TRBV28 to TRBJ1-4; D is unresolved. Trimming left V 3 bases short and J 7 bases short, with 12 bases between. In germline, CDR1 is MDHEN, CDR2 SYDVKM. The CDR3 has 14 amino acids. This chain's CDR3 is CASSFRGRSEKLFF. The CDR3 DNA reads as TGTGCCAGCAGTTTCCGGGGTAGAAGTGAAAAACTGTTTTTT.

This clone has just one count. The genes are TRBV5-1 and TRBJ2-7, with 8 bases that match TRBD1. Germline V gene data show CDR1 as SGHRS and CDR2 as YFSETQ. The CDR3 extends over 14 amino acids. V dropped 3 bases and J dropped 1; count of bases not matched to a gene: 3. The CDR3 DNA reads TGCGCCAGCAGCTCGACAGGGGTATCCTACGAGCAGTACTTC. Translated, it gives CASSSTGVSYEQYF.

This clone has just one count. The chain employs TRBV9 and TRBJ2-3; TRBD2 is a possible D gene (6 bases). V lost 0 bases to trimming and J lost 3 bases, with 14 bases between them. The V gene's germline CDR1 is SGDLS and CDR2 YYNGEE. CDR3 length equals 16 residues. CDR3 sequence: CASSVGSGARTDTQYF. CDR3 nucleotides: TGTGCCAGCAGCGTAGGGTCGGGAGCGAGGACAGATACGCAGTATTTT.

This clone was found a few times. V gene TRBV3-1 (or the pseudogene TRBV3-2) combines with J gene TRBJ2-1; D is unresolved. The CDR3 totals 14 residues. From germline, CDR1 is LGHDT and CDR2 YNNKEL (reference sequence). Trimming stripped 10 bases from V and 1 base from J, with 14 bases between. The CDR3 loop is CAISDSVSYNEQFF. In DNA, the CDR3 is TGTGCCATCTCCGACTCCGTGTCCTACAATGAGCAGTTCTTC.

This chain connects TRBV12-5 to TRBJ2-1, with D unresolved. Germline CDR1 LGHNT, CDR2 FRNRAP. This CDR3 contains 21 residues. V shed 2 bases and J shed 7 bases, with 33 bases lying between them. The CDR3 DNA follows: TGTGCTAGTGGTTTGCCCCTGGTACCCCTAGTCGGCAAAGGAGTTTTGAATGAGCAGTTCTTC. This translates into CASGLPLVPLVGKGVLNEQFF.

V usage is TRBV5-6 and J usage is TRBJ2-3; 8 bases agree with TRBD2. The V gene's germline CDR1 is SGHDT and CDR2 YYEEEE. The CDR3 covers 14 residues. Losses at the gene ends were 5 bases for V and 3 bases for J; bases not matched to a gene: 5. In DNA, the CDR3 is TGTGCCAGCAGGAGTAGCGGGGCGACAGATACGCAGTATTTT. It codes for CASRSSGATDTQYF.

V is TRBV6-5 and J is TRBJ2-1, with TRBD2 as a possible D gene (5 bases). CDR1 MNHEY and CDR2 SVGAGI come from the germline V gene. V lost 10 bases to trimming and J lost 5 bases, with 15 bases between them. The CDR3 totals 13 residues. CDR3 loop: CATAEVGDNEQFF. The CDR3 nucleotides are TGTGCCACCGCCGAGGTGGGAGACAATGAGCAGTTCTTC.

The genes are TRBV20-1 and TRBJ2-7; unclear D gene. From germline, CDR1 is DFQATT and CDR2 SNEGSKA (reference sequence). CDR3 length: 11 residues. V gave up 3 bases and J gave up 5 bases, with 8 bases separating them. The CDR3 reads CSARRSHEQYF. The DNA for the CDR3 is TGCAGTGCTAGGAGGAGTCACGAGCAGTACTTC.

J is TRBJ1-1 and V is TRBV6-5; D possibly corresponds to TRBD1 (5 bases). The CDR3 is 15 amino acids. Germline V lookup: CDR1 MNHEY, CDR2 SVGAGI. The V end lost 0 bases, the J end lost 1 base, and 9 bases lay between the germline ends. CDR3 amino acids: CASSYSTVQNTEAFF. The CDR3 nucleotides are TGTGCCAGCAGTTACTCGACAGTACAGAACACTGAAGCTTTCTTT.

This clone has a handful of counts. This chain links TRBV18 with TRBJ2-7; 11 bases are shared with TRBD1. Germline CDR1 KGHSH, CDR2 LQKENI. The length of the CDR3 is 15 residues. With 3 bases clipped from V and 7 bases from J, the junction kept 8 bases outside the gene matches. The CDR3 reads CASSPSGTGGREQYF. CDR3 sequence (DNA): TGTGCCAGCTCACCCTCCGGGACAGGGGGGCGAGAGCAGTACTTC.

The chain recombines TRBV11-3 with TRBJ2-7; a possible D gene is TRBD1 (5 bases). The CDR3 extends over 15 amino acids. Germline V gives CDR1 SGHNT, CDR2 YENEEA. V gave up 1 base and J gave up 2 bases, with 12 bases separating them. The CDR3 region is CASSLVLGAPYEQYF. CDR3 DNA sequence: TGTGCCAGCAGCTTAGTCCTAGGGGCCCCCTACGAGCAGTACTTC. Filled out from reference TRBV11-3 and TRBJ2-7, the complete variable domain reads EAGVVQSPRYKIIEKKQPVAFWCNPISGHNTLYWYLQNLGQGPELLIRYENEEAVDDSQLPKDRFSAERLKGVDSTLKIQPAELGDSAVYLCASSLVLGAPYEQYFGPGTRLTVT.

The rearrangement uses TRBV10-3 and TRBJ2-3; tentative D call: TRBD2 (6 bases). The CDR3 has 14 amino acids. The V and J ends lost 3 bases and 4 bases respectively, with 11 bases between them. Germline CDR1 and CDR2: ENHRY and SYGVKD. The CDR3: CAISDPGVADTQYF. In nucleotides, the CDR3 is TGTGCCATCAGTGACCCGGGAGTCGCAGATACGCAGTATTTT.

The V gene is TRBV7-9, the J gene TRBJ2-2; 10 bases map to TRBD1. J was trimmed by 5 bases and V by 6 bases; bases with no gene match: 9. CDR3 size: 16 residues. CDR1 is SEHNR, CDR2 FQNEAQ, per germline (reference sequence). DNA of the CDR3: TGTGCCAGCAGTAAGAAAGACAGGGGGCTGACCGGGGAGCTGTTTTTT. Its protein product is CASSKKDRGLTGELFF.

CDR3 bases: TGTGCCACCAGTGGGGGCGGCATCTACAATGAGCAGTTCTTC. Translated, it gives CATSGGGIYNEQFF. This chain links TRBV24-1 with TRBJ2-1; D perhaps matches TRBD1 (5 bases). The CDR3 covers 14 residues. The germline gives CDR1 KGHDR, CDR2 SFDVKD. Trimming pared 5 bases from V and 3 bases from J, leaving 10 bases between.

This sequence joins TRBV18 and TRBJ2-7, with 8 positions matching TRBD1. The CDR3 sequence is 12 residues long. Per the germline V gene, CDR1 is KGHSH and CDR2 is LQKENI. V was clipped by 4 bases and J by 7 bases; unmatched bases: 3. CDR3 loop: CASSRTGREQYF. The CDR3, as DNA: TGTGCCAGCTCACGGACAGGGCGGGAGCAGTACTTC.

This chain's CDR3 is CASSQGRKQNGNTIYF. In DNA, the CDR3 is TGTGCCAGCAGCCAAGGAAGAAAACAAAACGGAAACACCATATATTTT. This chain links TRBV4-2 with TRBJ1-3, with D unclear. This CDR3 has 16 residues. The ends were cut back, 1 base at V and 4 bases at J, with 14 bases in the middle. The germline V gene has CDR1 LGHNA and CDR2 YNFKEQ.

This clone was recorded once. The chain's CDR3 is CASSRHPGQVYGYTF. For the CDR3, the DNA is TGTGCCAGCAGTCGGCATCCGGGACAGGTTTATGGCTACACCTTC. This chain connects TRBV6-4 to TRBJ1-2, with 8 bases matching TRBD1. Trimming at V came to 5 bases and at J to 5 bases, leaving 10 bases not matched to a gene. Germline CDR1 and CDR2: MRHNA and SNTAGT. This CDR3 is 15 amino acids long.

V usage is TRBV19 and J usage is TRBJ2-5, with 10 bases matching TRBD2. Germline values: CDR1 LNHDA, CDR2 SQIVND (reference sequence). This CDR3 has 15 amino acids. The V segment lost 6 bases and the J segment 5 bases; nucleotides outside the gene matches: 9. CDR3 in amino acids: CASRPAGGPIETQYF. The CDR3 DNA follows: TGTGCCAGTAGACCAGCGGGAGGGCCGATTGAGACCCAGTACTTC.

The J gene is TRBJ2-7, the V gene TRBV4-1, with 7 bases matching TRBD2. This CDR3 is built from 16 residues. Germline loops: CDR1 MGHRA, CDR2 YSYEKL. Unmatched junction bases numbered 6, after V lost 0 bases and J lost 1 base. As DNA, the CDR3 is TGCGCCAGCAGCCAAGAGGGCGGGAGAGGTTCCTACGAGCAGTACTTC. Translation: CASSQEGGRGSYEQYF.

The V call is TRBV6-2 or TRBV6-3, the J call TRBJ1-4; no reliable D call. V was clipped by 2 bases and J by 4 bases, with 5 bases between them. In germline, CDR1 is MNHEY, CDR2 SVGEGT. The CDR3 consists of 13 residues. CDR3 protein: CASSYRSNEKLFF. The CDR3 DNA follows: TGTGCCAGCAGTTACAGGAGTAATGAAAAACTGTTTTTT.

The chain is built from TRBV5-1 and TRBJ2-7, with 10 nucleotides matching TRBD1. The CDR3 runs to 14 residues. The germline CDR1 and CDR2 sequences are SGHRS and YFSETQ. V dropped 6 bases and J dropped 6; count of bases not matched to a gene: 9. CDR3 residues: CASTRGTGDLEQYF. CDR3 DNA sequence: TGCGCCAGCACACGCGGGACAGGGGATCTCGAGCAGTACTTC.